The source of this T cell receptor (beta chain) is a study of early T cells in non-severe SARS-CoV-2 infection. Study information: Investigators sequenced bulk RNA drawn from unsorted whole blood, and chains remained unpaired.

Unique molecular identifier tags were affixed to discrete cDNA molecules. TCRdb passed the 5' RACE reads through MiXCR, listing each CDR3 protein once. The table has approximately 52,000 distinct CDR3 sequences, approximately 8% seen once. The germline gives CDR1 MDHEN, CDR2 SYDVKM. The CDR3 runs to 16 residues. V was clipped by 8 bases and J by 0 bases; unmatched bases: 10. Findings of the study overall: Private and CD4 specificities were missed by VDJdb matching, which favored anti-spike CD8 responses.

This clonotype was counted many times. Its antigen remains unidentified. The chain has TRBV28 and TRBJ1-1, with 9 bases matching TRBD1. The TCR comes from an adult who was a healthcare worker with PCR-confirmed SARS-CoV-2 infection or an uninfected control (not recorded which). Sequencing used whole blood. CDR3 residues: CASEGTGPLMNTEAFF. The CDR3 DNA reads TGTGCCAGCGAGGGGACAGGGCCTTTGATGAACACTGAAGCTTTCTTT.